This section outlines one T cell receptor (beta chain) sequence together with its context. Here immunoSEQ multiplex PCR was the method, and the copy in TCRdb shows in-frame clones only, minus some. This sample has more than 45,000 clones, with roughly four fifths found just once. Time point of the sample: pretreatment peripheral blood. This record belongs to a study of PD-L1 blockade in urothelial cancer. The sequenced sample was PBMCs, obtained around atezolizumab (anti-PD-L1) treatment. The receptor was isolated from a man aged 45 to 65 with urothelial cancer.

In nucleotides, the CDR3 is TGTGCCAGCAGTTTAATCGGACTTAAGGAAAAACTGTTTTTT. Translation gives CASSLIGLKEKLFF. The chain joins TRBV28 to TRBJ1-4; D is uncertain. Per germline, CDR1 MDHEN and CDR2 SYDVKM. The CDR3 runs 14 residues. Trimming took 2 bases from V and 8 from J, leaving 12 bases between them.